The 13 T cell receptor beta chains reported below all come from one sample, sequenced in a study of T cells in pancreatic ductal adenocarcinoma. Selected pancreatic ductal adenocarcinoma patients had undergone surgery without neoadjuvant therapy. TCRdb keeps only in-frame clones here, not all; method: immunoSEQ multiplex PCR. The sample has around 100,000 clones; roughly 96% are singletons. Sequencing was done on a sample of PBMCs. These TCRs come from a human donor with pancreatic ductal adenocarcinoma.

The chain's CDR3 is CASSLAHLPGETQYF. The CDR3 nucleotides are TGTGCCAGCAGCTTGGCACATCTTCCAGGAGAGACCCAGTACTTC. The V call is TRBV5-4, the J call TRBJ2-5; D gene unclear. The germline CDR1 and CDR2 sequences are SGHNT and YYREEE (reference sequence). V was trimmed by 0 bases and J by 4 bases, leaving 13 bases between them. CDR3 length: 15 amino acids.

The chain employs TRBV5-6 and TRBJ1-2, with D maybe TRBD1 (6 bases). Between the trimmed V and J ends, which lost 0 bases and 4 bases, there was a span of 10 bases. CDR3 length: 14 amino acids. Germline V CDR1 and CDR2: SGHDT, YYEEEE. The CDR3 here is CASSLGTVAYGYTF. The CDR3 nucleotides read TGTGCCAGCAGCTTGGGGACAGTGGCCTATGGCTACACCTTC. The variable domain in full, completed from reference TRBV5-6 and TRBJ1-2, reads DAGVTQSPTHLIKTRGQQVTLRCSPKSGHDTVSWYQQALGQGPQFIFQYYEEEERQRGNFPDRFSGHQFPNYSSELNVNALLLGDSALYLCASSLGTVAYGYTFGSGTRLTVV.

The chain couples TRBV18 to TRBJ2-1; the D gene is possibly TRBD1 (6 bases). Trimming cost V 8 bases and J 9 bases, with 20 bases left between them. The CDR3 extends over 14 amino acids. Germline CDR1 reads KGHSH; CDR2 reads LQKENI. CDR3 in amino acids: CASQQRTVRGEQFF. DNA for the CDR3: TGTGCCAGCCAACAAAGGACAGTCCGGGGTGAGCAGTTCTTC.

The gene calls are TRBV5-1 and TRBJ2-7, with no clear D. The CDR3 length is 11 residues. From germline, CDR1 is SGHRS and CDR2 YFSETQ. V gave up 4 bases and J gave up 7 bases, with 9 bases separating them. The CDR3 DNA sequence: TGCGCCAGCAGCAAGACGGGTGAGCAGTACTTC. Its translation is CASSKTGEQYF.

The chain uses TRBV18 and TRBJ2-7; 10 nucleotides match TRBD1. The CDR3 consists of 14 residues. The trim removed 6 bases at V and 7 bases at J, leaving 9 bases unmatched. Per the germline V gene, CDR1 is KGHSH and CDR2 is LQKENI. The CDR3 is CASSPGQGEREQYF. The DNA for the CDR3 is TGTGCCAGCTCGCCCGGACAGGGGGAAAGAGAGCAGTACTTC.

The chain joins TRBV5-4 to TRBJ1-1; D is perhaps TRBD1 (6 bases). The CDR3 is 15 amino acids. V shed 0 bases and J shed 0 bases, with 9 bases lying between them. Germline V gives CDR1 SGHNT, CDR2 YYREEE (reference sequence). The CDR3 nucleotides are TGTGCCAGCAGCTTGGCAGGGGCGATGAACACTGAAGCTTTCTTT. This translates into CASSLAGAMNTEAFF. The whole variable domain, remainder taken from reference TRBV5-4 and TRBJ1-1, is ETGVTQSPTHLIKTRGQQVTLRCSSQSGHNTVSWYQQALGQGPQFIFQYYREEENGRGNFPPRFSGLQFPNYSSELNVNALELDDSALYLCASSLAGAMNTEAFFGQGTRLTVV.

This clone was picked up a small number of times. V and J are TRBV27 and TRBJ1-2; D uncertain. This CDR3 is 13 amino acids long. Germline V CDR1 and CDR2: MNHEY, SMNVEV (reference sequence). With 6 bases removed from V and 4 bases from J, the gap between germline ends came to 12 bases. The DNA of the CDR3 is TGTGCCAGCAGGTCGGGGTGGGTCTATGGCTACACCTTC. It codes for CASRSGWVYGYTF.

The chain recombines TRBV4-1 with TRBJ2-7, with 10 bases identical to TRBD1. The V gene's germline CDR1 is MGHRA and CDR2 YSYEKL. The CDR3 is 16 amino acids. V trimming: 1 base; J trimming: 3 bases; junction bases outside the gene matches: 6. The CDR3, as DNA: TGCGCCAGCAGCCAAGCTTCGGGACAGGGGTACTACGAGCAGTACTTC. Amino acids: CASSQASGQGYYEQYF.

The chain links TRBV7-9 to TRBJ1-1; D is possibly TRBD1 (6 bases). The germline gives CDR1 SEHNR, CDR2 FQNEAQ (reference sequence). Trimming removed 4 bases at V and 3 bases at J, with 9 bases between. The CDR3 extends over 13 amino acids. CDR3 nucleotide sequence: TGTGCCAGCAGCTGGGGGCGAGACACTGAAGCTTTCTTT. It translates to CASSWGRDTEAFF.

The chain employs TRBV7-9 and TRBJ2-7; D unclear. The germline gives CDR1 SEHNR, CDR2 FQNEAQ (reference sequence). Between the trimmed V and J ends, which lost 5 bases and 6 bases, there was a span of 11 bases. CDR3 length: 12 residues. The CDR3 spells CASSISESEQYF. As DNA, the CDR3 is TGTGCCAGCAGCATATCCGAGAGCGAGCAGTACTTC.

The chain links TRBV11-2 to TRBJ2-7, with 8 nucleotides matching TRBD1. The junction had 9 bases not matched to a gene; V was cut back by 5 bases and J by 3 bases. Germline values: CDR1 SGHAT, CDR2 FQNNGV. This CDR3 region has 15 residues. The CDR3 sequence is CASSRPPGQDYEQYF. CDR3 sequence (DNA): TGTGCCAGCAGCCGCCCTCCGGGACAGGACTACGAGCAGTACTTC.

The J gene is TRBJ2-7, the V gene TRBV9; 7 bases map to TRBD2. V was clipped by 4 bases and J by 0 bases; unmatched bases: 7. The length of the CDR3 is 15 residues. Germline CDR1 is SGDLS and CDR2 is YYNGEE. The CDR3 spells CASSLTSAASYEQYF. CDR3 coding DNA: TGTGCCAGCAGCCTTACTAGCGCCGCCTCCTACGAGCAGTACTTC.

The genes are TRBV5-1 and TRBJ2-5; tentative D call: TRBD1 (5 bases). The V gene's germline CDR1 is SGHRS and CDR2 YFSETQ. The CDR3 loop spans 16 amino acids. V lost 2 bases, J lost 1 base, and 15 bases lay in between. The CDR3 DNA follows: TGCGCCAGCAGCTTTCGACAGCCGGGTGCCCAAGAGACCCAGTACTTC. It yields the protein CASSFRQPGAQETQYF.